Below are 24 T cell receptor beta chains sequenced from a single sample in a study of CD8 T cells in ankylosing spondylitis. TCRdb called the 5' RACE reads again in MiXCR, with one record for every CDR3 protein. The sample yields 100,000 to 150,000 distinct CDR3 sequences, around 9.3% seen once. Source material: blood, either unsorted or a sorted T cell fraction (not recorded which). The receptors here all came from a male donor with ankylosing spondylitis or in good health (not recorded which).

This clonotype came up many times. In DNA, the CDR3 is TGTGCCAGCAGCTCTCTAGCGGGAATCGAGACCCAGTACTTC. Amino acids: CASSSLAGIETQYF. The chain links TRBV7-8 to TRBJ2-5; TRBD2 matches at 9 bases. V shed 4 bases, J shed 5 bases, and the junction held 5 bases outside the gene matches. The CDR3 is 14 amino acids. Per germline, CDR1 SGHVS and CDR2 FQNEAQ.

This clonotype was found many times. The chain uses TRBV7-9 and TRBJ2-1; possibly TRBD2 for D (6 bases). CDR1 and CDR2 from the germline V gene are SEHNR and FQNEAQ (reference sequence). V gave up 5 bases and J gave up 8 bases, with 13 bases separating them. The CDR3 loop spans 13 amino acids. CDR3 nucleotides: TGTGCCAGCAGCCTCAGACTAGATCATGAGCAGTTCTTC. Amino acid sequence: CASSLRLDHEQFF.

This clonotype has at least ten counts. V gene TRBV12-3 or TRBV12-4 combines with J gene TRBJ2-1; D may be TRBD1 (6 bases). V gave up 4 bases and J gave up 13 bases, with 20 bases separating them. This CDR3 spans 14 amino acids. This CDR3 reads CASSSRDRSGAQFF. In nucleotides, the CDR3 is TGTGCCAGCAGTTCCCGGGACCGTTCAGGGGCACAGTTCTTC.

This clonotype was seen many times. The gene calls are TRBV20-1 and TRBJ2-5, with no clear D. CDR1 is DFQATT and CDR2 is SNEGSKA in the germline V gene (reference sequence). CDR3 length: 15 residues. V shed 3 bases and J shed 5 bases, with 19 bases lying between them. CDR3 sequence (DNA): TGCAGTGCTAGTGAATCCCGGATCATAAGGGAGACCCAGTACTTC. Translation: CSASESRIIRETQYF.

Only a few counts were recorded for this clonotype. V and J are TRBV7-9 and TRBJ2-3; D is ambiguous. V was clipped by 2 bases and J by 0 bases, with 9 bases between them. This CDR3 has 15 residues. The germline V gene encodes CDR1 SEHNR and CDR2 FQNEAQ (reference sequence). The CDR3 nucleotides read TGTGCCAGCAGCTTATTCTTTTCCAGCACAGATACGCAGTATTTT. It yields the protein CASSLFFSSTDTQYF.

This clonotype was detected ten times or more. The rearrangement uses TRBV28 and TRBJ2-1; D call uncertain. CDR3 size: 15 residues. From germline, CDR1 is MDHEN and CDR2 SYDVKM. V was trimmed by 7 bases and J by 0 bases, leaving 13 bases between them. The CDR3 DNA reads as TGTGCCAGCACCCCTCACGGTAGCTCCTACAATGAGCAGTTCTTC. Its translation: CASTPHGSSYNEQFF. Based on the CDR3 plus reference TRBV28 and TRBJ2-1, the full variable domain is DVKVTQSSRYLVKRTGEKVFLECVQDMDHENMFWYRQDPGLGLRLIYFSYDVKMKEKGDIPEGYSVSREKKERFSLILESASTNQTSMYLCASTPHGSSYNEQFFGPGTRLTVL.

This clonotype was observed many times. The chain has TRBV3-1 and TRBJ2-5; D remains ambiguous. Trimming removed 0 bases at V and 5 bases at J, with 13 bases between. The CDR3 consists of 15 residues. CDR1 is LGHDT and CDR2 is YNNKEL in the germline V gene (reference sequence). The CDR3 spells CASSQDQAQLETQYF. In DNA form, the CDR3 reads TGTGCCAGCAGCCAAGATCAGGCCCAGTTGGAGACCCAGTACTTC.

This clonotype was seen repeatedly, ten times or more. V and J are TRBV14 and TRBJ2-1; D remains unclear. Trimming stripped 0 bases from V and 0 bases from J, with 6 bases between. This CDR3 spans 15 amino acids. Per germline, CDR1 SGHDN and CDR2 FVKESK. CDR3 amino acids: CASSQDHSSYNEQFF. In DNA, the CDR3 is TGTGCCAGCAGCCAAGATCACTCCTCCTACAATGAGCAGTTCTTC.

This clonotype was counted many times. The genes are TRBV12-3 or TRBV12-4 and TRBJ2-1; a possible D gene is TRBD2 (6 bases). This CDR3 has 13 amino acids. Trimming removed 3 bases at V and 8 bases at J, with 11 bases between. The CDR3 nucleotides read TGTGCCAGCAGTTTCGGGGGTCGCTATGAGCAGTTCTTC. It specifies CASSFGGRYEQFF.

This clonotype has only a few counts. This chain links TRBV3-1 with TRBJ2-6; D not certain. The CDR3 sequence is 17 residues long. The ends were cut back, 0 bases at V and 0 bases at J, with 9 bases in the middle. Germline assignment: CDR1 LGHDT and CDR2 YNNKEL (reference sequence). CDR3 sequence: CASSQDFRSSGANVLTF. DNA of the CDR3: TGTGCCAGCAGCCAAGATTTCAGGTCCTCTGGGGCCAACGTCCTGACTTTC.

In this sample, this clonotype turned up many times. The chain uses TRBV7-8 and TRBJ2-3, with a tentative D call TRBD2 (6 bases). Deletions cut 4 bases from V and 2 bases from J, with 16 bases between. The CDR3 is 16 residues long. CDR1 is SGHVS, CDR2 FQNEAQ, per germline. The CDR3 coding sequence is TGTGCCAGCAGCTCGACACCGGGACTCTCCACAGATACGCAGTATTTT. It codes for CASSSTPGLSTDTQYF. Based on the CDR3 plus reference TRBV7-8 and TRBJ2-3, the full variable domain is GAGVSQSPRYKVAKRGQDVALRCDPISGHVSLFWYQQALGQGPEFLTYFQNEAQLDKSGLPSDRFFAERPEGSVSTLKIQRTQQEDSAVYLCASSSTPGLSTDTQYFGPGTRLTVL.

In its sample, this clonotype was seen many times. CDR3 in DNA: TGCGCCAGCAGCCAAGATGCAGGGACAGGGGCTAACTATGGCTACACCTTC. As protein: CASSQDAGTGANYGYTF. V and J are TRBV4-3 and TRBJ1-2; 10 bases agree with TRBD1. This CDR3 is 17 amino acids long. With 0 bases clipped from V and 0 bases from J, the junction kept 4 bases outside the gene matches. Germline CDR1 LGHNA, CDR2 YSLEER.

In this sample, this clonotype turned up many times. This chain links TRBV19 with TRBJ1-5; perhaps TRBD1 as D (5 bases). Germline CDR1 reads LNHDA; CDR2 reads SQIVND (reference sequence). Trimming took 1 base from V and 3 from J, leaving 10 bases between them. The CDR3 is made up of 15 amino acids. The CDR3 protein is CASSIGAGSNQPQHF. DNA for the CDR3: TGTGCCAGTAGTATAGGTGCAGGGTCCAATCAGCCCCAGCATTTT.

This clonotype was seen a few times. V usage is TRBV4-3 and J usage is TRBJ2-3; no definite D call. Between the trimmed V and J ends, which lost 0 bases and 9 bases, there was a span of 16 bases. The CDR3 length is 15 residues. Germline V CDR1 and CDR2: LGHNA, YSLEER. CDR3 in amino acids: CASSQDDQPARTQYF. The CDR3 bases are TGCGCCAGCAGCCAAGATGACCAGCCGGCGAGGACGCAGTATTTT.

This clonotype was observed at least ten times. The chain combines TRBV4-2 with TRBJ2-3; TRBD2 aligns across 9 bases. Germline V lookup: CDR1 LGHNA, CDR2 YNFKEQ. Trimming removed 0 bases from V and 4 bases from J; junction bases left unmatched: 11. There are 18 residues in the CDR3. In DNA, the CDR3 is TGTGCCAGCAGCCAAGATTGGCCTAGCGGGATAATCCCAGATACGCAGTATTTT. Encoded protein: CASSQDWPSGIIPDTQYF.

There are many counts of this clonotype. V and J are TRBV20-1 and TRBJ2-5; 10 nucleotides agree with TRBD2. J gave up 2 bases and V 6 bases, and 6 bases lay outside the gene matches. Germline CDR1 DFQATT, CDR2 SNEGSKA (reference sequence). This CDR3 contains 14 residues. CDR3 amino acids: CSALSGRVQETQYF. The CDR3 DNA follows: TGCAGTGCCTTAAGCGGGAGGGTACAAGAGACCCAGTACTTC.

The sample holds many counts of this clonotype. This chain uses TRBV21-1 with TRBJ1-5; the DNA was not used to check the table's D call, TRBD1. TRBV21-1 is tagged as a pseudogene. The CDR3 covers 18 residues. CDR3 region: CASSKGGTGKISNQPQHF. CDR3 sequence (DNA): TGTGCCAGCAGCAAAGGCGGGACAGGGAAGATTAGCAATCAGCCCCAGCATTTT.

The table lists this clonotype with many counts. In DNA form, the CDR3 reads TGCAGTGCGACCCTAGCGGGAGGGCCTCTTGACAATGAGCAGTTCTTC. Translation gives CSATLAGGPLDNEQFF. This chain joins TRBV20-1 and TRBJ2-1; TRBD2 matches 12 bases. V lost 6 bases to trimming and J lost 5 bases; unmatched junction nucleotides: 11. CDR3 length equals 16 residues. Germline-derived CDR1 and CDR2 are DFQATT and SNEGSKA (reference sequence).

This clonotype was counted many times. The chain carries TRBV18 and TRBJ2-5, with 11 bases aligning to TRBD1. V shed 2 bases and J 5 bases; nucleotides not matched to a gene: 7. The germline V gene encodes CDR1 KGHSH and CDR2 LQKENI. The CDR3 spans 16 residues. CDR3 coding DNA: TGTGCCAGCTCACCATTGCCGGGACAGGGGGTCGAGACCCAGTACTTC. Its protein is CASSPLPGQGVETQYF.

This clonotype was detected many times. This chain connects TRBV12-3 or TRBV12-4 to TRBJ1-5; D possibly corresponds to TRBD1 (5 bases). V shed 5 bases and J shed 3 bases, with 11 bases lying between them. The CDR3 contains 14 residues. In DNA form, the CDR3 reads TGTGCCAGCAGTAGGGACGGCCACAATCAGCCCCAGCATTTT. This encodes CASSRDGHNQPQHF.

This clonotype was counted many times. The rearrangement uses TRBV7-2 and TRBJ2-7, with 10 bases lining up with TRBD2. Germline assignment: CDR1 SGHTA and CDR2 FQGNSA. Trimming cost V 4 bases and J 3 bases; bases outside gene matches: 3. This CDR3 has 14 amino acids. In DNA, the CDR3 is TGTGCCAGCAGCTCGGGACTAGCGAACTACGAGCAGTACTTC. It codes for CASSSGLANYEQYF.

This clonotype occurred many times. This rearrangement joins TRBV5-1 to TRBJ2-1, with a weak D call TRBD1 (6 bases). The CDR3 sequence is 12 residues long. The germline V and J ends were trimmed by 0 bases and 10 bases, with 8 bases remaining between them. Germline values: CDR1 SGHRS, CDR2 YFSETQ. As DNA, the CDR3 is TGCGCCAGCAGCTTGGCGGGACAAGAGCAGTTCTTC. Residues: CASSLAGQEQFF.

This clonotype came up many times. The chain uses TRBV20-1 and TRBJ2-3; 11 bases are shared with TRBD1. Trimming took 3 bases from V and 4 from J; bases not matched to a gene: 6. The CDR3 runs to 15 residues. Germline V gene data show CDR1 as DFQATT and CDR2 as SNEGSKA (reference sequence). The DNA for the CDR3 is TGCAGTGCTAGCCACGGACAGGGGGCATCAGATACGCAGTATTTT. This translates into CSASHGQGASDTQYF.

This clonotype was seen only a few times. The genes are TRBV20-1 and TRBJ2-7; no firm D call. The CDR3 is made up of 14 amino acids. V was clipped by 5 bases and J by 5 bases, with 19 bases between them. Germline values: CDR1 DFQATT, CDR2 SNEGSKA (reference sequence). The CDR3 spells CSASQTEKGNEQYF. The CDR3 coding sequence is TGCAGTGCTTCACAAACGGAGAAAGGGAACGAGCAGTACTTC.